These 16 T cell receptor beta chains were all obtained from the same sample, sequenced in a study of blood T cell repertoires in COVID-19. Profiled with immunoSEQ multiplex PCR; TCRdb holds only in-frame clones, not every one. The data show approximately 320,000 clones, about 90% seen once. The sample taken for sequencing was peripheral blood. The receptors originated from a young woman with COVID-19, enrolled during active disease.

This chain links TRBV7-2 with TRBJ2-3; 8 bases fit TRBD2. This CDR3 comprises 15 residues. The germline V gene encodes CDR1 SGHTA and CDR2 FQGNSA. Trimming took 3 bases from V and 9 from J; bases not matched to a gene: 11. CDR3 loop: CASSFYSGGGSTQYF. The CDR3, as DNA: TGTGCCAGCAGCTTTTATTCGGGCGGGGGGTCGACGCAGTATTTT.

This CDR3 is CASSLGGLEGHYEQYF. CDR3 DNA: TGTGCCAGCAGCTTGGGGGGACTAGAGGGACACTACGAGCAGTACTTC. This rearrangement joins TRBV5-4 to TRBJ2-7, with TRBD2 identical over 8 bases. This CDR3 spans 16 amino acids. Germline loops: CDR1 SGHNT, CDR2 YYREEE (reference sequence). V trimming: 0 bases; J trimming: 3 bases; junction bases outside the gene matches: 8. Combining the CDR3 with reference TRBV5-4 and TRBJ2-7 gives the whole variable domain ETGVTQSPTHLIKTRGQQVTLRCSSQSGHNTVSWYQQALGQGPQFIFQYYREEENGRGNFPPRFSGLQFPNYSSELNVNALELDDSALYLCASSLGGLEGHYEQYFGPGTRLTVT.

The chain uses TRBV2 and TRBJ2-1; TRBD1 might be the D (5 bases). In germline, CDR1 is SNHLY, CDR2 FYNNEI. This CDR3 has 12 amino acids. Trimming stripped 6 bases from V and 6 bases from J, with 9 bases between. The CDR3 reads CASSPQGNEQFF. For the CDR3, the DNA is TGTGCCAGCAGCCCCCAGGGCAATGAGCAGTTCTTC.

As DNA, the CDR3 is TGTGCCAGCTCAAGACAGGGGGCATCCTACGAGCAGTACTTC. Protein product: CASSRQGASYEQYF. The chain uses TRBV9 and TRBJ2-7; 10 bases line up with TRBD1. Trimming removed 7 bases from V and 1 base from J; junction bases left unmatched: 5. The CDR3 contains 14 residues. CDR1 is SGDLS and CDR2 is YYNGEE in the germline V gene.

This clone was counted a few times. V gene TRBV10-1 combines with J gene TRBJ1-2; 7 nucleotides line up with TRBD1. CDR3 length equals 14 residues. Trimming removed 6 bases from V and 4 bases from J; junction bases left unmatched: 8. Germline V gene data show CDR1 as WNHNN and CDR2 as SYGVQD (reference sequence). This CDR3 reads CASSPTGAGYGYTF. DNA for the CDR3: TGCGCCAGCAGCCCAACAGGGGCGGGCTATGGCTACACCTTC.

V gene TRBV27 combines with J gene TRBJ2-3, with no clear D. Deletions cut 3 bases from V and 2 bases from J, with 21 bases between. Germline V gene lookup returns CDR1 MNHEY and CDR2 SMNVEV (reference sequence). This CDR3 is 18 amino acids long. CDR3 amino acids: CASSFRGPRIGYTDTQYF. The CDR3 bases are TGTGCCAGCAGTTTCCGCGGCCCTAGGATTGGGTACACAGATACGCAGTATTTT.

This chain links TRBV6-6 with TRBJ2-7; 12 nucleotides align to TRBD1. CDR1 is MNHNY and CDR2 is SVGAGI in the germline V gene (reference sequence). Germline trimming cut 6 bases from V and 2 bases from J; bases unmatched to any gene: 5. The CDR3 covers 15 residues. The CDR3, as DNA: TGTGCCAGCAGGGCGGGACAGGGGGCGGCCTACGAGCAGTACTTC. Residues: CASRAGQGAAYEQYF.

The rearrangement joins TRBV20-1 to TRBJ1-5, with no clear D. CDR3 length: 14 amino acids. The ends were cut back, 3 bases at V and 2 bases at J, with 11 bases in the middle. Germline lookup yields CDR1 DFQATT and CDR2 SNEGSKA (reference sequence). CDR3 nucleotides: TGCAGTGCTAGTCCCCCAGGCGGCAATCAGCCCCAGCATTTT. This translates into CSASPPGGNQPQHF.

J is TRBJ2-7 and V is TRBV6-1; 7 positions agree with TRBD1. Germline V gene data show CDR1 as MNHNS and CDR2 as SASEGT. The CDR3 is 16 residues long. V was pared by 4 bases and J by 3 bases, with 12 bases of the junction left unmatched. The CDR3 bases are TGTGCCAGCAGTGGACAGGGCATAGAGTGGGGCTACGAGCAGTACTTC. Its translation is CASSGQGIEWGYEQYF.

V gene TRBV19 combines with J gene TRBJ1-4; D is ambiguous. V was shortened by 8 bases and J by 1 base, with 8 bases between the two germline ends. The CDR3 extends over 13 amino acids. CDR1 LNHDA and CDR2 SQIVND come from the germline V gene (reference sequence). CDR3 sequence (DNA): TGTGCCAGTTCGGAGGTAACTAATGAAAAACTGTTTTTT. Amino acid sequence: CASSEVTNEKLFF.

The chain recombines TRBV7-8 with TRBJ1-5; TRBD1 agrees at 8 bases. The CDR3 contains 15 residues. The V and J ends lost 5 bases and 1 base, in that order; junction bases with no gene match: 4. Looked up from germline, CDR1 is SGHVS and CDR2 is FQNEAQ. The CDR3 nucleotides read TGTGCCAGCAGCGTATGGACAGGGAGCAATCAGCCCCAGCATTTT. Amino acid sequence: CASSVWTGSNQPQHF.

V usage is TRBV9 and J usage is TRBJ1-5; TRBD1 matches at 11 bases. Germline V gene sequence: CDR1 SGDLS, CDR2 YYNGEE. The CDR3 runs 15 residues. After removal of 0 bases from V and 7 bases from J, the junction contained 3 bases not matched to a gene. CDR3 residues: CASSVGTGGRQPQHF. Written as DNA, the CDR3 is TGTGCCAGCAGCGTAGGGACAGGGGGCAGGCAGCCCCAGCATTTT.

V and J are TRBV6-1 and TRBJ1-3; D might be TRBD1 (6 bases). Trimming cost V 1 base and J 2 bases, with 15 bases left between them. Germline-derived CDR1 and CDR2 are MNHNS and SASEGT. The CDR3 has 17 residues. CDR3 loop: CASSEERQGIPGNTIYF. The CDR3 nucleotides are TGTGCCAGCAGTGAAGAACGTCAGGGGATCCCTGGAAACACCATATATTTT.

The chain has TRBV5-4 and TRBJ1-1, with D tentatively TRBD1 (5 bases). The germline gives CDR1 SGHNT, CDR2 YYREEE (reference sequence). The CDR3 extends over 14 amino acids. Trimming took off 5 bases at V and 1 base at J, with 12 bases between the two ends. CDR3 region: CASRDRGQNTEAFF. The CDR3, as DNA: TGTGCCAGCAGAGACCGCGGACAGAACACTGAAGCTTTCTTT.

This sequence joins TRBV10-3 and TRBJ1-2; D remains unclear. V shed 5 bases and J shed 0 bases, with 16 bases lying between them. The CDR3 loop spans 16 amino acids. Per the germline V gene, CDR1 is ENHRY and CDR2 is SYGVKD. The CDR3 here is CAISLPQDAPNYGYTF. CDR3 coding DNA: TGTGCCATCAGTCTGCCCCAGGATGCCCCTAACTATGGCTACACCTTC.

V usage is TRBV6-6 and J usage is TRBJ2-5; D possibly corresponds to TRBD2 (5 bases). The V end lost 7 bases, the J end lost 3 bases, and 12 bases lay between the germline ends. The CDR3 sequence is 13 residues long. The germline gives CDR1 MNHNY, CDR2 SVGAGI (reference sequence). DNA for the CDR3: TGTGCCAGCACCCCGGACGGGGAAGAGACCCAGTACTTC. Protein sequence: CASTPDGEETQYF.